This passage covers 17 T cell receptor beta chains from one sample sequenced in a study of OX40 agonist ivuxolimab in advanced cancers. Here immunoSEQ multiplex PCR was the method, and the copy in TCRdb shows in-frame clones only, minus some. There are 60,000 or so clones in the sample; 85% to 90% occur only once, and about 5% lies in the top ten. The material was CD4+ or CD8+ T cells sorted from blood, obtained in a trial of the OX40 agonist ivuxolimab. The receptors derive from an adult with an advanced solid tumor such as melanoma, head and neck, liver or kidney cancer.

Only a few counts were recorded for this clone. This chain uses TRBV7-9 with TRBJ1-2; D is uncertain. V dropped 5 bases and J dropped 4 bases, with 20 bases sitting between them. The CDR3 is 16 amino acids. Germline V gene data show CDR1 as SEHNR and CDR2 as FQNEAQ (reference sequence). The CDR3 nucleotides read TGTGCCAGCAGCCAATCCTATGGACGGAAGACCTATGGCTACACCTTC. Translation: CASSQSYGRKTYGYTF.

V and J are TRBV7-9 and TRBJ1-3; D unresolved. Between the trimmed V and J ends, which lost 5 bases and 0 bases, there was a span of 11 bases. The CDR3 sequence is 15 residues long. Per the germline V gene, CDR1 is SEHNR and CDR2 is FQNEAQ (reference sequence). The CDR3 loop reads CASSKDGSSGNTIYF. In DNA, the CDR3 is TGTGCCAGCAGCAAGGACGGGAGCTCTGGAAACACCATATATTTT.

The chain carries TRBV6-4 and TRBJ2-7; D could derive from TRBD1 or TRBD2 (5 bases each). In germline, CDR1 is MRHNA, CDR2 SNTAGT. Between the trimmed V and J ends, which lost 0 bases and 1 base, there was a span of 7 bases. This CDR3 comprises 14 residues. CDR3 DNA sequence: TGTGCCAGCAGTGACTCAGAGGGGTCCTACGAGCAGTACTTC. Its translation is CASSDSEGSYEQYF.

For the CDR3, the DNA is TGCGCCAGCAGCTTGGCACAGGGGAGCACAGATACGCAGTATTTT. It codes for CASSLAQGSTDTQYF. The V gene is TRBV5-1, the J gene TRBJ2-3, with 7 bases fitting TRBD1. The CDR3 is 15 amino acids. Per the germline V gene, CDR1 is SGHRS and CDR2 is YFSETQ. The junction had 1 base not matched to a gene; V was cut back by 0 bases and J by 0 bases.

The V gene is TRBV19, the J gene TRBJ1-2; D gene uncertain. The germline V and J ends were trimmed by 7 bases and 8 bases, with 17 bases remaining between them. Germline CDR1 is LNHDA and CDR2 is SQIVND (reference sequence). The CDR3 runs 13 residues. CDR3 loop: CASKGLVSSGYTF. The CDR3 nucleotides are TGTGCCAGTAAGGGCCTAGTCTCGTCCGGCTACACCTTC. Based on the CDR3 plus reference TRBV19 and TRBJ1-2, the full variable domain is DGGITQSPKYLFRKEGQNVTLSCEQNLNHDAMYWYRQDPGQGLRLIYYSQIVNDFQKGDIAEGYSVSREKKESFPLTVTSAQKNPTAFYLCASKGLVSSGYTFGSGTRLTVV.

The chain joins TRBV5-1 to TRBJ1-2, with D unresolved. This CDR3 has 14 residues. V lost 1 base to trimming and J lost 6 bases, with 13 bases between them. Per germline, CDR1 SGHRS and CDR2 YFSETQ. CDR3 bases: TGCGCCAGCAGCTTGTCGGCGGGTTCGGATGGCTACACCTTC. This sequence encodes CASSLSAGSDGYTF.

This rearrangement joins TRBV4-1 to TRBJ2-1, with 9 bases aligning to TRBD2. There are 16 residues in the CDR3. CDR1 is MGHRA, CDR2 YSYEKL, per germline. Losses at the gene ends were 0 bases for V and 5 bases for J; bases not matched to a gene: 5. CDR3 in DNA: TGCGCCAGCAGCCAAGATCGCGGGGGGGCAGACAATGAGCAGTTCTTC. Its protein is CASSQDRGGADNEQFF.

V usage is TRBV6-5 and J usage is TRBJ2-5; D unclear. V gave up 6 bases and J gave up 5 bases, with 10 bases separating them. The CDR3 totals 12 residues. CDR1 is MNHEY and CDR2 is SVGAGI in the germline V gene. The CDR3 spells CASSQIGETQYF. In DNA form, the CDR3 reads TGTGCCAGCAGCCAAATAGGGGAGACCCAGTACTTC.

V usage is TRBV19 and J usage is TRBJ2-6; 7 bases fit TRBD2. The CDR3 sequence is 17 residues long. V shed 7 bases, J shed 2 bases, and the junction held 11 bases outside the gene matches. Germline loops: CDR1 LNHDA, CDR2 SQIVND (reference sequence). The DNA for the CDR3 is TGTGCCAGTACCCCATTTGCGGGAGTGGCTGGGGCCAACGTCCTGACTTTC. Protein product: CASTPFAGVAGANVLTF.

In its sample, this clone was seen a few times. The rearrangement joins TRBV5-3 to TRBJ2-1, with D possibly matching TRBD2 (6 bases). TRBV5-3 is an ORF for which the function is uncertain. The germline V and J ends were trimmed by 4 bases and 5 bases, with 16 bases remaining between them. This CDR3 region has 15 residues. The CDR3 nucleotides read TGTGCCAGAAGCCCCTGGCGGGGTTTAGACAATGAGCAGTTCTTC. Amino acids: CARSPWRGLDNEQFF.

The chain joins TRBV18 to TRBJ1-4, with D possibly being TRBD1 (5 bases). The germline V and J ends were trimmed by 3 bases and 3 bases, with 14 bases remaining between them. This CDR3 has 16 amino acids. Germline V gene sequence: CDR1 KGHSH, CDR2 LQKENI. The CDR3 here is CASSPSLGRANEKLFF. The CDR3 DNA is TGTGCCAGCTCACCCTCTCTCGGCAGGGCTAATGAAAAACTGTTTTTT.

V and J are TRBV15 and TRBJ2-7; D is unclear. Trimming took 1 base from V and 5 from J, leaving 6 bases between them. This CDR3 is 12 amino acids long. In germline, CDR1 is LNHNV, CDR2 YYDKDF (reference sequence). This chain's CDR3 is CATSRGGDEQYF. CDR3 nucleotides: TGTGCCACCAGCAGAGGTGGTGACGAGCAGTACTTC. Full variable domain (outside the CDR3, taken from reference TRBV15 and TRBJ2-7): DAMVIQNPRYQVTQFGKPVTLSCSQTLNHNVMYWYQQKSSQAPKLLFHYYDKDFNNEADTPDNFQSRRPNTSFCFLDIRSPGLGDTAMYLCATSRGGDEQYFGPGTRLTVT.

The CDR3 here is CASSSDFFITGELFF. CDR3 bases: TGTGCCAGCAGTTCCGACTTTTTCATCACCGGGGAGCTGTTTTTT. The chain links TRBV27 to TRBJ2-2; no firm D call. Per germline, CDR1 MNHEY and CDR2 SMNVEV (reference sequence). Deletions cut 4 bases from V and 4 bases from J, with 13 bases between. The CDR3 length is 15 residues.

This rearrangement joins TRBV7-2 to TRBJ2-1; 7 bases align to TRBD2. The CDR3 runs to 15 residues. Germline V lookup: CDR1 SGHTA, CDR2 FQGNSA. The V gene end was trimmed by 3 bases and the J gene end by 4 bases; junction bases not matched to a gene: 6. Here the CDR3 reads CASSFGGTFYNEQFF. In nucleotides, the CDR3 is TGTGCCAGCAGCTTCGGGGGGACTTTTTACAATGAGCAGTTCTTC.

The gene calls are TRBV5-4 and TRBJ2-7; 10 nucleotides align to TRBD2. This CDR3 contains 16 residues. CDR1 and CDR2 from the germline V gene are SGHNT and YYREEE (reference sequence). After removal of 0 bases from V and 5 bases from J, the junction contained 8 bases not matched to a gene. DNA for the CDR3: TGTGCCAGCAGCTTGGTGCGGGCTAGCGGGAGAGACGAGCAGTACTTC. It translates to CASSLVRASGRDEQYF. The full variable domain, with the rest looked up from reference TRBV5-4 and TRBJ2-7, is ETGVTQSPTHLIKTRGQQVTLRCSSQSGHNTVSWYQQALGQGPQFIFQYYREEENGRGNFPPRFSGLQFPNYSSELNVNALELDDSALYLCASSLVRASGRDEQYFGPGTRLTVT.

The chain links TRBV5-4 to TRBJ2-7, with D perhaps matching TRBD2 (5 bases). This CDR3 spans 15 amino acids. The germline gives CDR1 SGHNT, CDR2 YYREEE (reference sequence). The V gene lost 4 bases and the J gene lost 2 bases, with 16 bases spanning the gap. CDR3 coding DNA: TGTGCCAGCAGCGCTCGGAGCGGAAAGGCCTACGAGCAGTACTTC. Translated: CASSARSGKAYEQYF.

The chain carries TRBV28 and TRBJ1-1; D is uncertain. V lost 5 bases and J 6 bases, leaving 13 bases between the germline ends. The CDR3 sequence is 13 residues long. The germline gives CDR1 MDHEN, CDR2 SYDVKM. This CDR3 is CASSIYRVPEAFF. The CDR3 coding sequence is TGTGCCAGCAGTATCTATCGAGTCCCTGAAGCTTTCTTT. The entire variable domain, with the rest obtained from reference TRBV28 and TRBJ1-1, is as follows: DVKVTQSSRYLVKRTGEKVFLECVQDMDHENMFWYRQDPGLGLRLIYFSYDVKMKEKGDIPEGYSVSREKKERFSLILESASTNQTSMYLCASSIYRVPEAFFGQGTRLTVV.